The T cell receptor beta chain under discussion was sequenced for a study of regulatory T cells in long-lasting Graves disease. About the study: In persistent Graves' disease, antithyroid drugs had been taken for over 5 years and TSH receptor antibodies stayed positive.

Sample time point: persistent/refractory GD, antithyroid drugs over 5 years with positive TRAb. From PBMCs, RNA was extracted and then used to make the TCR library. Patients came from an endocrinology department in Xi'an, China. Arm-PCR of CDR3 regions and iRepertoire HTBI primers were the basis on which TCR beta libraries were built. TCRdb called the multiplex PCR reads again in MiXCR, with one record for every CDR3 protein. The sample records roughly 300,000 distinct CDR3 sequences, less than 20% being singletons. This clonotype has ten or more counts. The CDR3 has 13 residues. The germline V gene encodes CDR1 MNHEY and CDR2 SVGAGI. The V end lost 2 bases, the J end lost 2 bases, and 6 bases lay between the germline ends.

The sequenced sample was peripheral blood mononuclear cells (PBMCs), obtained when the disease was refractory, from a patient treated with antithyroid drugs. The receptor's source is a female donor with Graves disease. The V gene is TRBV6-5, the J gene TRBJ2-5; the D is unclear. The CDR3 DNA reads TGTGCCAGCAGTTACAGGTTACAAGAGACCCAGTACTTC. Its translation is CASSYRLQETQYF.